The T cell receptor (beta chain) under discussion was sequenced for a study of regulatory T cells in long-lasting Graves disease. Germline V CDR1 and CDR2: LNHDA, SQIVND (reference sequence). The CDR3 spans 15 residues. Deletions cut 7 bases from V and 4 bases from J, with 18 bases between. Remarks on this clonotype: As yet, its antigen is unknown. This may stem from a read error, because a much larger clone lies one nucleotide away.

Time point indicated: newly diagnosed GD, antithyroid drugs for less than 3 months. The authors made the TCR library using RNA they extracted from PBMCs. Broader study findings: A greater number of public clonotypes (about 2,900) was shared by persistent patients than by new patients (roughly 880). Sampling was limited to peripheral blood rather than thyroid tissue.

Arm-PCR of CDR3 regions with iRepertoire HTBI primers generated TCR beta libraries. Via MiXCR, TCRdb re-called the multiplex PCR reads, giving one row per CDR3 protein. The profile covers around 470,000 distinct CDR3 sequences, with 13% to 15% appearing a single time and around a sixth taken by the ten largest. These sequences were also reported in another study, on T cells in Graves' hyperthyroidism and ophthalmopathy. That study adds: Stable Graves' hyperthyroidism meant no ophthalmopathy progression within 18 months. Most thyroid clonotypes that were expanded above 0.001 also turned up in blood.

The TCR comes from a woman aged 50 to 60 with Graves disease. The input for sequencing was peripheral blood mononuclear cells (PBMCs), taken at new diagnosis, from a patient treated with antithyroid drugs. The chain links TRBV19 to TRBJ2-3, with D possibly being TRBD2 (5 bases). The CDR3, as DNA: TGTGCCAGTACCAAGGGAGAAGGGTTGCCAGATACGCAGTATTTT. Amino acid sequence: CASTKGEGLPDTQYF.